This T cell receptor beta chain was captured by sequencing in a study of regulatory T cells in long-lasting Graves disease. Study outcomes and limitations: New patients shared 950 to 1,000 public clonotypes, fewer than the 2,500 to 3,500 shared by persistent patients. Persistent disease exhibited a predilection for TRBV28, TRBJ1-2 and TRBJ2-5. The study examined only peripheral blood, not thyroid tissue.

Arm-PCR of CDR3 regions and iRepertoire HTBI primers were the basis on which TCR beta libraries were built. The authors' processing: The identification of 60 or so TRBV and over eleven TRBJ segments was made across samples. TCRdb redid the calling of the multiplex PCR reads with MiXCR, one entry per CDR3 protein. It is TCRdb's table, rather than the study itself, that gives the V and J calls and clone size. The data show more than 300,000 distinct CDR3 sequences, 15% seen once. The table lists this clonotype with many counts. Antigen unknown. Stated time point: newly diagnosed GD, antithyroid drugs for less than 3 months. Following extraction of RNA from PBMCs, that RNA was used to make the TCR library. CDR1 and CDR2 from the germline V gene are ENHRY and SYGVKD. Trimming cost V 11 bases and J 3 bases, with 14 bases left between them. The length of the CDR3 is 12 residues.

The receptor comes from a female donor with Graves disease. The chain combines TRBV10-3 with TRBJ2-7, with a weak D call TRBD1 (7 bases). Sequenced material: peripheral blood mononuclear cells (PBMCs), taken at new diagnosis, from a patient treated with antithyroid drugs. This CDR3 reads CAAAGGIYEQYF. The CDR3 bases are TGTGCCGCCGCAGGGGGGATCTACGAGCAGTACTTC.